The following is a T cell receptor (beta chain) sequence with its context. Some clones are missing from TCRdb's copy, which holds only in-frame ones; the method was immunoSEQ multiplex PCR. The table includes more than 300,000 clones, roughly 87% detected once. These data are taken from a study of blood T cell repertoires in COVID-19. Whole-study context: The analysed material was cDNA or gDNA that came from T cells, B-cell-depleted T cells, or PBMCs.

Sequencing was done on a sample of PBMCs or T cells enriched from blood (not recorded which). The receptor was isolated from a woman aged 30 to 39 who had recovered from COVID-19.

Here the CDR3 reads CASSRLGTAFF. The CDR3 DNA reads TGTGCCAGCAGCCGGCTAGGGACTGCTTTCTTT. The gene calls are TRBV7-2 and TRBJ1-1; possibly TRBD1 for D (5 bases). V was shortened by 5 bases and J by 11 bases, with 12 bases between the two germline ends. Germline V lookup: CDR1 SGHTA, CDR2 FQGNSA. The CDR3 has 11 residues. Complete variable domain (other parts from reference TRBV7-2 and TRBJ1-1): GAGVSQSPSNKVTEKGKDVELRCDPISGHTALYWYRQSLGQGLEFLIYFQGNSAPDKSGLPSDRFSAERTGGSVSTLTIQRTQQEDSAVYLCASSRLGTAFFGQGTRLTVV.